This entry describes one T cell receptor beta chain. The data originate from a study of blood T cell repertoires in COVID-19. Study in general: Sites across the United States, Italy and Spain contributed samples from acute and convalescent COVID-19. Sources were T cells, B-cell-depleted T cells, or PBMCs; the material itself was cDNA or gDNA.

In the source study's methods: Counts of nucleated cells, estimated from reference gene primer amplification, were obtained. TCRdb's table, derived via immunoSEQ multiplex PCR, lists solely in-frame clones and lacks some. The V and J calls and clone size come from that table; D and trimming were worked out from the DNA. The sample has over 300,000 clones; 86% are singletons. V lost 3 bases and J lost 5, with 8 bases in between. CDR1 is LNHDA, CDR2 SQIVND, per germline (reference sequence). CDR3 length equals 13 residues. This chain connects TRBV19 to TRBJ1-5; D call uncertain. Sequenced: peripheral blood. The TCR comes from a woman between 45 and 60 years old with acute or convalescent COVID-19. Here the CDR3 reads CASSIMVDQPQHF. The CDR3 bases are TGTGCCAGTAGTATTATGGTAGATCAGCCCCAGCATTTT.